These 2 T cell receptor beta chains were all obtained from the same sample, sequenced in a study of early T cells in non-severe SARS-CoV-2 infection (dated by TCRdb to about 2021). The method behind the library was 5' RACE. The data were produced on a NextSeq 500. Clones were called with MiXCR by TCRdb after fastp trimmed the public reads at Q25, and only in-frame beta chains were retained. CDR3 protein sequences are deduplicated, and each keeps its most common genes and DNA. The sample records roughly 35,000 distinct CDR3 sequences, around 6.1% of which are singletons. The leading ten clones occupy approximately 24% of the sample. Sample: whole blood. These receptors came from an adult who was a healthcare worker with PCR-confirmed SARS-CoV-2 infection or an uninfected control (not recorded which).

This clonotype is deemed medium-sized. The chain has TRBV10-3 and TRBJ2-3; D remains unclear. Per germline, CDR1 ENHRY and CDR2 SYGVKD. The CDR3 contains 15 residues. Between the trimmed V and J ends, which lost 10 bases and 3 bases, there was a span of 20 bases. The CDR3 DNA reads as TGTGCCACCTTAGCCGGTGGGGTGAGGACAGATACGCAGTATTTT. This codes for CATLAGGVRTDTQYF.

This clonotype was counted ten times or more. The rearrangement joins TRBV5-1 to TRBJ2-7; D unclear. The CDR3 loop spans 14 amino acids. CDR1 and CDR2 (germline): SGHRS, YFSETQ. The ends were cut back, 0 bases at V and 6 bases at J, with 13 bases in the middle. The CDR3 reads CASSLEGPSAEQYF. DNA of the CDR3: TGCGCCAGCAGCTTGGAAGGGCCAAGCGCCGAGCAGTACTTC.